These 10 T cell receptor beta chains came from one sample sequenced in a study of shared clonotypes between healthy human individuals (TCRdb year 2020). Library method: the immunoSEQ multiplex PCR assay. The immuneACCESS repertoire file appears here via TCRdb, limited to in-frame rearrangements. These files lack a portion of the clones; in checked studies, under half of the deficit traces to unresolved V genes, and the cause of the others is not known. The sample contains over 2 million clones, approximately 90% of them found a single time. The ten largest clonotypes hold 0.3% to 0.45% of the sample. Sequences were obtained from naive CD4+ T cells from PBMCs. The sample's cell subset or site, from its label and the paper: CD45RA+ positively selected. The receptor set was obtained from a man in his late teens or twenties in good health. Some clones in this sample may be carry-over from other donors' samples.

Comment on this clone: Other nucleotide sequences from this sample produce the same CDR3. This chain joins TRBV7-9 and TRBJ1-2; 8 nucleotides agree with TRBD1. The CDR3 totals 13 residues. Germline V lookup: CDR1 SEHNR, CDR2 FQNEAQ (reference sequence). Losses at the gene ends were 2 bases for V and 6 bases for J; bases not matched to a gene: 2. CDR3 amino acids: CASSLQGADGYTF. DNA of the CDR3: TGTGCCAGCAGCTTACAGGGGGCCGATGGCTACACCTTC. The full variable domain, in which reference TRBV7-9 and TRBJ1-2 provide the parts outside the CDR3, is DTGVSQNPRHKITKRGQNVTFRCDPISEHNRLYWYRQTLGQGPEFLTYFQNEAQLEKSRLLSDRFSAERPKGSFSTLEIQRTEQGDSAMYLCASSLQGADGYTFGSGTRLTVV.

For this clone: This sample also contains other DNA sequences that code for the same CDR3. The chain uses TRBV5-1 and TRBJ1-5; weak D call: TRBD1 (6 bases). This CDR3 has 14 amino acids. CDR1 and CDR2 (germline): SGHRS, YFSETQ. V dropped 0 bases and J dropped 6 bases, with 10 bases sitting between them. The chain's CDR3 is CASSLEGGRQPQHF. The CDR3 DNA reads TGCGCCAGCAGCTTGGAGGGGGGACGTCAGCCCCAGCATTTT.

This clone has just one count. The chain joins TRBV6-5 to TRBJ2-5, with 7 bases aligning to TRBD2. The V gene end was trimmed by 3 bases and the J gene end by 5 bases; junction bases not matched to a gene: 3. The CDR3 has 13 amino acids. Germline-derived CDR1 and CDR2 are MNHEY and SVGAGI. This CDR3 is CASSYWEGETQYF. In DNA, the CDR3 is TGTGCCAGCAGTTATTGGGAGGGGGAGACCCAGTACTTC.

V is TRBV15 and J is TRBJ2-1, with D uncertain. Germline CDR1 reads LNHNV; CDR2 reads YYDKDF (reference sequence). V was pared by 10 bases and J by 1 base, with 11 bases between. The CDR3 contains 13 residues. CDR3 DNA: TGTGCCATACCCCGAGATTCCTACAATGAGCAGTTCTTC. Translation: CAIPRDSYNEQFF. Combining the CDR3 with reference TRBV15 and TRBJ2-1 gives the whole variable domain DAMVIQNPRYQVTQFGKPVTLSCSQTLNHNVMYWYQQKSSQAPKLLFHYYDKDFNNEADTPDNFQSRRPNTSFCFLDIRSPGLGDTAMYLCAIPRDSYNEQFFGPGTRLTVL.

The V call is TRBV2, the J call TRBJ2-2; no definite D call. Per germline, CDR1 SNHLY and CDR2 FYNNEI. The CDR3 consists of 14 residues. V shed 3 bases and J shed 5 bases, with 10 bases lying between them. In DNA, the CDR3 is TGTGCCAGCAGTGATTGGAGCGATACCGGGGAGCTGTTTTTT. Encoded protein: CASSDWSDTGELFF.

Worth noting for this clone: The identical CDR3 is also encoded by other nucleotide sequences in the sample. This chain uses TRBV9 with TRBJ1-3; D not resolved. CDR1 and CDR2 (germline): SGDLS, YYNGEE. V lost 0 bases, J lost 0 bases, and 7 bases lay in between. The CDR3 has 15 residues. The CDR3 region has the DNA TGTGCCAGCAGCGTAGGAGGAATCTCTGGAAACACCATATATTTT. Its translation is CASSVGGISGNTIYF.

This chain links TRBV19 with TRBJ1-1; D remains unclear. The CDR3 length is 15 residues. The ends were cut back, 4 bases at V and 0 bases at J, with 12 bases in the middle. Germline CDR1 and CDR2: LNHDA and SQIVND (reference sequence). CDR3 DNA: TGTGCCAGTAGTAGTCAGCGCCTAATGAACACTGAAGCTTTCTTT. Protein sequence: CASSSQRLMNTEAFF.

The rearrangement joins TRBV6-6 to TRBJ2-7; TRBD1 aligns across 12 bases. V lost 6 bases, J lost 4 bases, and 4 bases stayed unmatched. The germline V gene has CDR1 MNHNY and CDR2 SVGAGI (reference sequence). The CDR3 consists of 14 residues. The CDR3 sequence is CASRPGQGAYEQYF. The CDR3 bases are TGTGCCAGCAGGCCGGGACAGGGGGCTTACGAGCAGTACTTC.

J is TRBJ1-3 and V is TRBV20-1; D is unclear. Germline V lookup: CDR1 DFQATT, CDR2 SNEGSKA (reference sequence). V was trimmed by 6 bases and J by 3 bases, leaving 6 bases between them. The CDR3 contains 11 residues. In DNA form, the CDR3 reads TGCAGTGCCCAACGTGGAAACACCATATATTTT. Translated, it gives CSAQRGNTIYF.

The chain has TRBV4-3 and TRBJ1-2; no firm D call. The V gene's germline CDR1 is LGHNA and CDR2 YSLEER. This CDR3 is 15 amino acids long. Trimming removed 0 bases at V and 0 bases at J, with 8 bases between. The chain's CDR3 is CASSQEVTANYGYTF. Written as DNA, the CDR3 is TGCGCCAGCAGCCAAGAAGTCACAGCTAACTATGGCTACACCTTC.